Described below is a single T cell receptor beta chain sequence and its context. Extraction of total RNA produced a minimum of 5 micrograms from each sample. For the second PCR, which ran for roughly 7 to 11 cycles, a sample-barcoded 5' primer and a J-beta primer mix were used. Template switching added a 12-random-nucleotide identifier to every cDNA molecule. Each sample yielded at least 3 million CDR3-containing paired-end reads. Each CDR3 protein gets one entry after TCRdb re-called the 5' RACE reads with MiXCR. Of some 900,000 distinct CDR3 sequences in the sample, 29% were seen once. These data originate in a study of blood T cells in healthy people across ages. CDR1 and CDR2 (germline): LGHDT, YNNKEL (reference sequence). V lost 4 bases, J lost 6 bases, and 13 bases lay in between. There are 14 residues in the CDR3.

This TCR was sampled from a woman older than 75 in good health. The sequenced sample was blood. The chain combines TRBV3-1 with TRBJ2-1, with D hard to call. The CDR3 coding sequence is TGTGCCAGCAGCCGCTTGAGCGCCAGCAATGAGCAGTTCTTC. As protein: CASSRLSASNEQFF.